The 31 T cell receptor beta chains given below trace back to one sample, sequenced in a study of T cells in Graves' hyperthyroidism and ophthalmopathy. TCR beta CDR3 regions were amplified from RNA transcripts. The study used the HTBI primer set for a first-round RT-PCR of the TCR CDR3. TCRdb reanalysed the multiplex PCR reads using MiXCR and keeps one entry per CDR3 protein. This sample yields under 800,000 distinct CDR3 sequences, of which approximately 14% are seen a single time; more than 8.5% belongs to the top ten. The specimen sequenced was blood. These receptors originate from a woman aged 18 to 35 with Graves' hyperthyroidism.

This clonotype has just a few counts. Germline and junction disagree at one end, which may indicate a read error. The rearrangement joins TRBV5-1 to TRBJ2-3, with 7 bases matching TRBD1. CDR1 is SGHRS and CDR2 is YFSETQ in the germline V gene. This CDR3 spans 14 amino acids. CDR3: CACSPGQDTDTQYF. The CDR3 coding sequence is TGCGCCTGCAGTCCCGGACAGGACACAGATACGCAGTATTTT.

Ten or more counts support this clonotype. The rearrangement uses TRBV6-5 and TRBJ1-2, with D possibly TRBD1 on 5 matching bases. CDR3 length: 14 amino acids. Germline V gene sequence: CDR1 MNHEY, CDR2 SVGAGI. The ends were cut back, 2 bases at V and 4 bases at J, with 11 bases in the middle. As DNA, the CDR3 is TGTGCCAGCAGTTACGGCCAGGACATCTATGGCTACACCTTC. This gives the protein CASSYGQDIYGYTF.

The sample holds many counts of this clonotype. The chain carries TRBV9 and TRBJ1-2; 8 bases are shared with TRBD1. Germline lookup yields CDR1 SGDLS and CDR2 YYNGEE. Trimming took 5 bases from V and 2 from J; bases not matched to a gene: 8. This CDR3 spans 15 amino acids. CDR3 in amino acids: CASRDTTGVNYGYTF. The DNA for the CDR3 is TGTGCCAGCAGAGATACGACAGGGGTAAACTATGGCTACACCTTC.

This clonotype was counted between two and nine times. The V call is TRBV7-9, the J call TRBJ2-1; TRBD2 agrees at 8 bases. V was pared by 1 base and J by 6 bases, with 14 bases of the junction left unmatched. This CDR3 spans 18 amino acids. Per germline, CDR1 SEHNR and CDR2 FQNEAQ (reference sequence). The CDR3 region is CASSLGYARGSGGNEQFF. CDR3 coding DNA: TGTGCCAGCAGCTTAGGATACGCCCGGGGAAGCGGGGGCAATGAGCAGTTCTTC.

This chain connects TRBV9 to TRBJ2-1; 8 bases match TRBD1. V shed 4 bases, J shed 5 bases, and the junction held 8 bases outside the gene matches. This CDR3 has 15 residues. The germline CDR1 and CDR2 sequences are SGDLS and YYNGEE. This CDR3 reads CASSMTGDDHNEQFF. The CDR3 DNA reads TGTGCCAGCAGCATGACAGGGGACGACCACAATGAGCAGTTCTTC.

This clonotype was counted many times. The chain uses TRBV29-1 and TRBJ2-5; TRBD1 aligns across 8 bases. This CDR3 is 13 amino acids long. The V segment lost 3 bases and the J segment 4 bases; nucleotides outside the gene matches: 4. Germline V gene lookup returns CDR1 SQVTM and CDR2 ANQGSEA. This CDR3 reads CSVDRTGSETQYF. The CDR3 region has the DNA TGCAGCGTTGATCGGACAGGGTCAGAGACCCAGTACTTC.

The chain is built from TRBV11-2 and TRBJ1-1, with D hard to call. Between the trimmed V and J ends, which lost 5 bases and 4 bases, there was a span of 11 bases. Germline CDR1 SGHAT, CDR2 FQNNGV. The CDR3 has 13 residues. CDR3 sequence (DNA): TGTGCCAGCAGCCCACATCTAGGCACTGAAGCTTTCTTT. It translates to CASSPHLGTEAFF.

This clonotype has a count of ten or more. V and J are TRBV20-1 and TRBJ2-3, with 8 bases lining up with TRBD2. The V gene end was trimmed by 2 bases and the J gene end by 4 bases; junction bases not matched to a gene: 5. The germline gives CDR1 DFQATT, CDR2 SNEGSKA (reference sequence). The CDR3 covers 14 residues. The CDR3 region has the DNA TGCAGTGCTAGACTAGCGGGCAGCCCAGATACGCAGTATTTT. Its translation is CSARLAGSPDTQYF.

This clonotype appeared many times. The CDR3 is CASSVGTSGISDEQYF. The CDR3 bases are TGTGCCAGCAGCGTAGGGACTAGCGGGATTTCCGACGAGCAGTACTTC. This sequence joins TRBV9 and TRBJ2-7, with 12 bases matching TRBD2. With V trimmed by 0 bases and J by 5 bases, 6 bases remained unmatched. The CDR3 runs 16 residues. CDR1 is SGDLS and CDR2 is YYNGEE in the germline V gene.

The CDR3 coding sequence is TGTGCCAGCAGCCCCGGGACTAGCGGGAGGGGGCCGACCAATGAGCAGTTCTTC. Translating gives CASSPGTSGRGPTNEQFF. This sequence joins TRBV9 and TRBJ2-1; the match to TRBD2 covers 16 bases. V was clipped by 4 bases and J by 6 bases; unmatched bases: 10. Germline V gene data show CDR1 as SGDLS and CDR2 as YYNGEE. CDR3 length: 18 amino acids. Drawing the rest from reference TRBV9 and TRBJ2-1, the complete variable domain is DSGVTQTPKHLITATGQRVTLRCSPRSGDLSVYWYQQSLDQGLQFLIQYYNGEERAKGNILERFSAQQFPDLHSELNLSSLELGDSALYFCASSPGTSGRGPTNEQFFGPGTRLTVL.

V is TRBV10-3 and J is TRBJ2-6; D is uncertain. The CDR3 extends over 14 amino acids. Per the germline V gene, CDR1 is ENHRY and CDR2 is SYGVKD. V lost 4 bases and J 2 bases, leaving 6 bases between the germline ends. CDR3 nucleotides: TGTGCCATCAGTGGATGGGCTGGGGCCAACGTCCTGACTTTC. It yields the protein CAISGWAGANVLTF.

This clonotype was observed many times. This rearrangement joins TRBV18 to TRBJ2-1, with 10 bases fitting TRBD1. Unmatched junction bases numbered 2, after V lost 3 bases and J lost 9 bases. The CDR3 is 13 amino acids. Germline V gene data show CDR1 as KGHSH and CDR2 as LQKENI. As DNA, the CDR3 is TGTGCCAGCTCACCTGGGACAGGGGCTGAGCAGTTCTTC. This encodes CASSPGTGAEQFF.

This clonotype was seen a handful of times. This chain connects TRBV20-1 to TRBJ1-1; D uncertain. Germline-derived CDR1 and CDR2 are DFQATT and SNEGSKA (reference sequence). The CDR3 runs 15 residues. Trimming took off 6 bases at V and 4 bases at J, with 21 bases between the two ends. This CDR3 is CSASHLGGIGTEAFF. CDR3 in DNA: TGCAGTGCAAGCCACCTCGGAGGGATTGGCACTGAAGCTTTCTTT.

This clonotype occurred many times. The chain is built from TRBV12-3 or TRBV12-4 and TRBJ1-5; a possible D gene is TRBD1 (5 bases). The CDR3 contains 13 residues. The V end lost 7 bases, the J end lost 4 bases, and 11 bases lay between the germline ends. CDR3: CASTTRGNQPQHF. In nucleotides, the CDR3 is TGTGCCAGCACCACCCGGGGGAATCAGCCCCAGCATTTT.

The V and J genes are TRBV30 and TRBJ2-1; D ambiguous. Trimming pared 5 bases from V and 0 bases from J, leaving 11 bases between. In germline, CDR1 is GTSNPN, CDR2 SVGIG (reference sequence). The CDR3 extends over 14 amino acids. The CDR3 loop is CAWSDMSSYNEQFF. The CDR3 DNA reads TGTGCCTGGTCTGACATGAGCTCCTACAATGAGCAGTTCTTC.

The rearrangement uses TRBV5-6 and TRBJ2-1, with 10 nucleotides matching TRBD2. CDR3 size: 15 residues. Germline assignment: CDR1 SGHDT and CDR2 YYEEEE. V was clipped by 4 bases and J by 3 bases; unmatched bases: 4. The CDR3, as DNA: TGTGCCAGCAGCGTCGGGACTAGCGACTACAATGAGCAGTTCTTC. It yields the protein CASSVGTSDYNEQFF. The full variable domain, rest sourced from reference TRBV5-6 and TRBJ2-1, is DAGVTQSPTHLIKTRGQQVTLRCSPKSGHDTVSWYQQALGQGPQFIFQYYEEEERQRGNFPDRFSGHQFPNYSSELNVNALLLGDSALYLCASSVGTSDYNEQFFGPGTRLTVL.

V usage is TRBV7-3 and J usage is TRBJ2-7; 8 nucleotides align to TRBD2. The CDR3 runs 16 residues. V lost 2 bases, J lost 1 base, and 7 bases stayed unmatched. Germline CDR1 is SGHTA and CDR2 is FQGTGA. The CDR3 region has the DNA TGTGCCAGCAGCTTACCGAGTATAGCGGGATCCTACGAGCAGTACTTC. This codes for CASSLPSIAGSYEQYF.

The V and J genes are TRBV27 and TRBJ1-1; D is ambiguous. V was cut by 2 bases and J by 5 bases, with 15 bases left in between. Germline V gene lookup returns CDR1 MNHEY and CDR2 SMNVEV (reference sequence). The CDR3 loop spans 15 amino acids. The CDR3 region is CASSLGPTPRTEAFF. The DNA of the CDR3 is TGTGCCAGCAGTTTAGGCCCCACCCCAAGGACTGAAGCTTTCTTT.

This clonotype has a count of ten or more. This chain joins TRBV20-1 and TRBJ2-7; no clear D gene. The germline V gene encodes CDR1 DFQATT and CDR2 SNEGSKA (reference sequence). The CDR3 length is 13 residues. Trimming shortened V by 3 bases and J by 2 bases, and 11 bases separated the two germline ends. Here the CDR3 reads CSASALATYEQYF. The CDR3 DNA is TGCAGTGCTAGTGCACTTGCTACCTACGAGCAGTACTTC.

The gene calls are TRBV28 and TRBJ1-1; D is possibly TRBD1 (5 bases). Germline V gene sequence: CDR1 MDHEN, CDR2 SYDVKM. V was clipped by 3 bases and J by 1 base, with 15 bases between them. This CDR3 spans 16 amino acids. Here the CDR3 reads CASSFAPGYRNTEAFF. The CDR3 DNA is TGTGCCAGCAGTTTCGCCCCAGGGTATAGGAACACTGAAGCTTTCTTT.

The table lists this clonotype with many counts. V gene TRBV3-1 combines with J gene TRBJ2-7; TRBD1 matches 9 bases. V trimming: 4 bases; J trimming: 3 bases; junction bases outside the gene matches: 10. The CDR3 covers 16 residues. CDR1 is LGHDT, CDR2 YNNKEL, per germline (reference sequence). This CDR3 reads CASSPKGGTGRYEQYF. CDR3 coding DNA: TGTGCCAGCAGCCCCAAAGGGGGGACAGGGCGCTACGAGCAGTACTTC.

The chain uses TRBV3-1 and TRBJ2-1; D remains ambiguous. The V gene lost 6 bases and the J gene lost 0 bases, with 12 bases spanning the gap. CDR3 length: 15 amino acids. Germline V CDR1 and CDR2: LGHDT, YNNKEL (reference sequence). The CDR3 DNA reads as TGTGCCAGCAGTTACACCCCTTTCTCCTACAATGAGCAGTTCTTC. Amino acid sequence: CASSYTPFSYNEQFF.

This clonotype was detected many times. This chain joins TRBV6-1 and TRBJ1-1; D is uncertain. Trimming stripped 6 bases from V and 1 base from J, with 9 bases between. Germline CDR1 and CDR2: MNHNS and SASEGT. CDR3 length: 13 amino acids. CDR3 sequence: CASRIRQNTEAFF. The CDR3 DNA is TGTGCCAGCAGGATTAGACAGAACACTGAAGCTTTCTTT.

This clonotype was found a few times. J is TRBJ2-1 and V is TRBV9; D remains unclear. Germline CDR1 is SGDLS and CDR2 is YYNGEE. Trimming removed 3 bases from V and 8 bases from J, with 18 bases in between. This CDR3 contains 15 residues. This chain's CDR3 is CASSAPSGSLDEQFF. The CDR3 DNA sequence: TGTGCCAGCAGCGCTCCCTCGGGTAGCTTGGATGAGCAGTTCTTC.

This rearrangement joins TRBV19 to TRBJ2-1; 7 bases match TRBD1. In germline, CDR1 is LNHDA, CDR2 SQIVND (reference sequence). The V segment lost 6 bases and the J segment 10 bases; nucleotides outside the gene matches: 3. This CDR3 comprises 11 residues. In DNA form, the CDR3 reads TGTGCCAGTAGACGGACAGGCGAGCAGTTCTTC. Translation: CASRRTGEQFF.

The chain joins TRBV9 to TRBJ2-6; D gene uncertain. Germline V CDR1 and CDR2: SGDLS, YYNGEE. The CDR3 covers 18 residues. Between the trimmed V and J ends, which lost 4 bases and 0 bases, there was a span of 17 bases. The CDR3 DNA follows: TGTGCCAGCAGCTTTCCTAGGACGGCAGTCTCTGGGGCCAACGTCCTGACTTTC. This encodes CASSFPRTAVSGANVLTF. The variable domain in full, completed from reference TRBV9 and TRBJ2-6, reads DSGVTQTPKHLITATGQRVTLRCSPRSGDLSVYWYQQSLDQGLQFLIQYYNGEERAKGNILERFSAQQFPDLHSELNLSSLELGDSALYFCASSFPRTAVSGANVLTFGAGSRLTVL.

To note about this clonotype: Just one base apart from a much larger clone, this may be a read error. V is TRBV20-1 and J is TRBJ2-1; D tentatively fits TRBD1 or TRBD2 (5 bases each). The CDR3 sequence is 12 residues long. Trimming removed 3 bases at V and 15 bases at J, with 18 bases between. Germline CDR1 and CDR2: DFQATT and SNEGSKA (reference sequence). In DNA, the CDR3 is TGCAGTGCTAGGAGGGACCTCGGATTGGGGTTCTTC. Protein product: CSARRDLGLGFF.

This clonotype turned up a few times. The chain joins TRBV5-5 to TRBJ1-1; a weak D match, TRBD1 (5 bases). Germline assignment: CDR1 SGHKS and CDR2 YYEKEE (reference sequence). This CDR3 is 16 amino acids long. Trimming shortened V by 4 bases and J by 5 bases, and 21 bases separated the two germline ends. As DNA, the CDR3 is TGTGCCAGCAGCCCCTCACAGGCTCCCAGAGGGACTGAAGCTTTCTTT. It translates to CASSPSQAPRGTEAFF.

The rearrangement joins TRBV19 to TRBJ2-7; tentatively, D is TRBD1 (6 bases). The germline gives CDR1 LNHDA, CDR2 SQIVND (reference sequence). The CDR3 extends over 15 amino acids. Trimming cost V 5 bases and J 5 bases, with 19 bases left between them. CDR3 amino acids: CASSPRTDSAHEQYF. For the CDR3, the DNA is TGTGCCAGTAGTCCAAGGACAGATTCGGCCCACGAGCAGTACTTC.

V gene TRBV7-9 combines with J gene TRBJ2-2; D unclear. V lost 2 bases, J lost 6 bases, and 4 bases lay in between. The CDR3 length is 12 residues. Germline V gene lookup returns CDR1 SEHNR and CDR2 FQNEAQ (reference sequence). The CDR3, as DNA: TGTGCCAGCAGCTTATATCCCGGGGAGCTGTTTTTT. Translating it yields CASSLYPGELFF.

Ten or more counts support this clonotype. The rearrangement links TRBV11-2 to TRBJ2-3; 7 positions match TRBD2. The germline CDR1 and CDR2 sequences are SGHAT and FQNNGV. The CDR3 spans 17 residues. After removal of 0 bases from V and 0 bases from J, the junction contained 6 bases not matched to a gene. CDR3: CASSLDPGGSSTDTQYF. The CDR3 nucleotides are TGTGCCAGCAGCTTAGATCCCGGGGGGTCTAGCACAGATACGCAGTATTTT.